The 18 T cell receptor beta chains below were found in one sample sequenced in a study of blood T cell repertoires in COVID-19. Sequenced by immunoSEQ multiplex PCR; TCRdb stores in-frame clones only, minus some. The sample includes about 170,000 clones, about 85% seen only once; the top ten take roughly 25%. The sample comprised peripheral blood. The receptor set was obtained from a man in his 60s with acute or convalescent COVID-19.

The V call is TRBV27, the J call TRBJ2-4, with D possibly TRBD2 on 6 matching bases. Germline-derived CDR1 and CDR2 are MNHEY and SMNVEV (reference sequence). The CDR3 loop spans 13 amino acids. The ends were cut back, 6 bases at V and 0 bases at J, with 6 bases in the middle. This chain's CDR3 is CASRGLAKNIQYF. The CDR3 DNA sequence: TGTGCCAGCAGGGGACTAGCCAAAAACATTCAGTACTTC.

The J gene is TRBJ2-4, the V gene TRBV7-9; D unclear. The V and J ends lost 4 bases and 0 bases respectively, with 7 bases between them. Germline V gene data show CDR1 as SEHNR and CDR2 as FQNEAQ (reference sequence). The CDR3 is 14 amino acids. CDR3 residues: CASSSVLAKNIQYF. The DNA for the CDR3 is TGTGCCAGCAGCTCAGTCCTAGCCAAAAACATTCAGTACTTC.

The chain couples TRBV6-4 to TRBJ2-3, with a weak D call TRBD1 (5 bases). The V gene's germline CDR1 is MRHNA and CDR2 SNTAGT. Trimming removed 0 bases from V and 3 bases from J, with 7 bases in between. CDR3 size: 14 residues. The CDR3 here is CASSDSQGTDTQYF. CDR3 sequence (DNA): TGTGCCAGCAGTGACTCCCAGGGTACAGATACGCAGTATTTT.

The chain combines TRBV30 with TRBJ1-1; 7 bases match TRBD1. After removal of 5 bases from V and 7 bases from J, the junction contained 7 bases not matched to a gene. The CDR3 consists of 12 residues. CDR1 GTSNPN and CDR2 SVGIG come from the germline V gene (reference sequence). The CDR3 DNA reads TGTGCCTGGGGGGACAGATGGATTGAAGCTTTCTTT. Encoded protein: CAWGDRWIEAFF.

The chain is built from TRBV9 and TRBJ1-3; tentative D call: TRBD1 (5 bases). Per germline, CDR1 SGDLS and CDR2 YYNGEE. This CDR3 is built from 14 residues. V lost 0 bases to trimming and J lost 1 base, with 5 bases between them. The CDR3 coding sequence is TGTGCCAGCAGCGTAGGACAGTCTGGAAACACCATATATTTT. As protein: CASSVGQSGNTIYF. Together with reference TRBV9 and TRBJ1-3, the CDR3 gives the full variable domain: DSGVTQTPKHLITATGQRVTLRCSPRSGDLSVYWYQQSLDQGLQFLIQYYNGEERAKGNILERFSAQQFPDLHSELNLSSLELGDSALYFCASSVGQSGNTIYFGEGSWLTVV.

The CDR3 nucleotides read TGTGCCAGCAGACCGACAGGGACCGGGGAGCTGTTTTTT. It is translated as CASRPTGTGELFF. This chain uses TRBV6-4 with TRBJ2-2; 7 nucleotides match TRBD1. The trim removed 6 bases at V and 5 bases at J, leaving 3 bases unmatched. This CDR3 region has 13 residues. Looked up from germline, CDR1 is MRHNA and CDR2 is SNTAGT.

This clone was counted a single time. The chain has TRBV6-5 and TRBJ1-2; the D gene is possibly TRBD1 (5 bases). Germline CDR1 MNHEY, CDR2 SVGAGI. The CDR3 contains 13 residues. Trimming took 6 bases from V and 4 from J, leaving 12 bases between them. CDR3: CASRLGGGYGYTF. The CDR3 DNA reads TGTGCCAGCAGGCTCGGGGGGGGCTATGGCTACACCTTC.

The gene calls are TRBV6-5 and TRBJ1-4, with 7 bases aligning to TRBD1. The CDR3 extends over 14 amino acids. CDR1 is MNHEY, CDR2 SVGAGI, per germline. V lost 5 bases and J lost 4; bases outside the gene matches: 4. The CDR3 spells CASSPGQSNEKLFF. As DNA, the CDR3 is TGTGCCAGCAGTCCGGGACAGAGTAATGAAAAACTGTTTTTT.

The chain is built from TRBV3-1 (or the pseudogene TRBV3-2) and TRBJ2-7, with D possibly matching TRBD1 (6 bases). The V and J ends lost 4 bases and 1 base respectively, with 8 bases between them. Germline values: CDR1 LGHDT, CDR2 YNNKEL (reference sequence). The CDR3 runs to 13 residues. CDR3 sequence (DNA): TGTGCCAGCAGCCGACAGGAATCCTACGAGCAGTACTTC. Amino acid sequence: CASSRQESYEQYF.

The CDR3 DNA reads as TGTGCCAGCAGCGCAACAGCGGGTCAGCCCCAGCATTTT. As protein: CASSATAGQPQHF. This sequence joins TRBV9 and TRBJ1-5; D unresolved. Trimming stripped 3 bases from V and 6 bases from J, with 10 bases between. Germline CDR1 is SGDLS and CDR2 is YYNGEE. CDR3 length: 13 residues.

V gene TRBV5-1 combines with J gene TRBJ1-2, with D unclear. The V gene's germline CDR1 is SGHRS and CDR2 YFSETQ. The CDR3 extends over 14 amino acids. Trimming stripped 4 bases from V and 5 bases from J, with 15 bases between. CDR3 in amino acids: CASSPSGERYGYTF. The CDR3 nucleotides are TGCGCCAGCAGCCCGAGCGGGGAACGGTATGGCTACACCTTC.

A few counts support this clone. This chain uses TRBV11-3 with TRBJ2-7; 7 positions agree with TRBD1. Germline loops: CDR1 SGHNT, CDR2 YENEEA. V was pared by 5 bases and J by 3 bases, with 7 bases of the junction left unmatched. The CDR3 consists of 14 residues. Written as DNA, the CDR3 is TGTGCCAGCAGCCCAGACAGGGTTGTCTACGAGCAGTACTTC. It specifies CASSPDRVVYEQYF.

The chain recombines TRBV6-5 with TRBJ1-2, with TRBD1 matching over 7 bases. This CDR3 region has 15 residues. Germline values: CDR1 MNHEY, CDR2 SVGAGI. V lost 5 bases to trimming and J lost 2 bases; unmatched junction nucleotides: 8. CDR3 DNA: TGTGCCAGCAGTAGACAGGGCCCCTCGAACTATGGCTACACCTTC. Its translation is CASSRQGPSNYGYTF.

The J gene is TRBJ2-3, the V gene TRBV6-6, with D possibly being TRBD1 (6 bases). Germline V lookup: CDR1 MNHNY, CDR2 SVGAGI (reference sequence). The CDR3 runs to 15 residues. V was clipped by 0 bases and J by 6 bases, with 13 bases between them. The CDR3 is CASSYSGGRVDTQYF. CDR3 bases: TGTGCCAGCAGTTACTCTGGGGGCCGGGTTGATACGCAGTATTTT.

The chain joins TRBV5-1 to TRBJ1-2; 10 positions match TRBD1. J gave up 3 bases and V 5 bases, and 10 bases lay outside the gene matches. Looked up from germline, CDR1 is SGHRS and CDR2 is YFSETQ. CDR3 length equals 16 residues. CDR3 sequence reads: CASRRTTGGRHYGYTF. For the CDR3, the DNA is TGCGCCAGCAGGAGGACGACAGGGGGCCGTCACTATGGCTACACCTTC.

This clone was observed a single time. The V call is TRBV24-1, the J call TRBJ2-5, with 9 bases that match TRBD1. Germline loops: CDR1 KGHDR, CDR2 SFDVKD. The CDR3 totals 17 residues. With 4 bases clipped from V and 5 bases from J, the junction kept 13 bases outside the gene matches. CDR3: CATSDIPGTGSRETQYF. CDR3 in DNA: TGTGCCACCAGTGACATCCCCGGGACAGGGAGCAGGGAGACCCAGTACTTC.

Remarks on this clone: Other nucleotide sequences from this sample produce the same CDR3. This sequence joins TRBV24-1 and TRBJ2-3, with 12 bases identical to TRBD1. This CDR3 region has 16 residues. Per germline, CDR1 KGHDR and CDR2 SFDVKD. The V and J ends lost 4 bases and 3 bases, in that order; junction bases with no gene match: 4. Written as DNA, the CDR3 is TGTGCCACCAGTGACCCGGGACAGGGGGCAACAGATACGCAGTATTTT. It encodes CATSDPGQGATDTQYF.

The J gene is TRBJ2-2, the V gene TRBV19; 14 bases map to TRBD2. Germline lookup yields CDR1 LNHDA and CDR2 SQIVND (reference sequence). With 0 bases clipped from V and 9 bases from J, the junction kept 6 bases outside the gene matches. This CDR3 is 17 amino acids long. CDR3 DNA: TGTGCCAGTAGTATAGATCGGGGACTAGCGGGGGCTTGGGAGCTGTTTTTT. Its protein is CASSIDRGLAGAWELFF.